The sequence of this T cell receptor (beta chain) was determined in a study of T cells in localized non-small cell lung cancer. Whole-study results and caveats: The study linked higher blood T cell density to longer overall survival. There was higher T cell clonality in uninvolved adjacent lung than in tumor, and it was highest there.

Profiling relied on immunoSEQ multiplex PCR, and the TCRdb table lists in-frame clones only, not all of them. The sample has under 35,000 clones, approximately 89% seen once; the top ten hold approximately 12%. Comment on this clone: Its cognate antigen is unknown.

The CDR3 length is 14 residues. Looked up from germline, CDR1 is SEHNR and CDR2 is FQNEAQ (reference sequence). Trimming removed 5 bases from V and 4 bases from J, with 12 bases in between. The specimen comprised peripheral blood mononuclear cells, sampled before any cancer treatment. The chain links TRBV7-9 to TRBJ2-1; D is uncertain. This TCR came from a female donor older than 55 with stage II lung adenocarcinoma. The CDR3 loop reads CASSGGQSYNEQFF. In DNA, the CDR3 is TGTGCCAGCAGCGGCGGCCAGTCATACAATGAGCAGTTCTTC.